This entry lists 14 T cell receptor beta chains sequenced from one sample in a study of T cells after yellow fever vaccination. MiXCR was run by TCRdb on the 5' RACE reads, yielding one entry per CDR3 protein. Of about 60,000 distinct CDR3 sequences in the sample, about 6.6% are singletons; the top ten hold roughly 40%. The source material was CD8+ T cells sorted from PBMCs, sampled on the day of the first yellow fever vaccination. All receptors derive from a young man who received the YFV17D yellow fever vaccine.

This clonotype was detected only a few times. The genes are TRBV10-3 and TRBJ2-7; the match to TRBD1 covers 8 bases. Germline V gene data show CDR1 as ENHRY and CDR2 as SYGVKD. This CDR3 is built from 14 residues. V trimming: 11 bases; J trimming: 6 bases; junction bases outside the gene matches: 15. CDR3 protein: CALPGQVRAGEQYF. The CDR3 bases are TGTGCCTTACCGGGACAGGTAAGAGCCGGCGAGCAGTACTTC.

There are many counts of this clonotype. This chain joins TRBV11-2 and TRBJ2-2; TRBD2 matches at 7 bases. This CDR3 is built from 20 residues. The germline V gene encodes CDR1 SGHAT and CDR2 FQNNGV. V lost 1 base, J lost 1 base, and 15 bases stayed unmatched. The CDR3 sequence is CASSLVFAGVPRLNTGELFF. The CDR3 DNA reads TGTGCCAGCAGCTTAGTTTTCGCGGGGGTCCCTCGTTTGAACACCGGGGAGCTGTTTTTT.

This clonotype was seen many times. The chain is built from TRBV6-2 or TRBV6-3 and TRBJ2-7; D gene uncertain. Germline CDR1 MNHEY, CDR2 SVGEGT. Trimming left V 4 bases short and J 0 bases short, with 10 bases between. The CDR3 is 14 amino acids. CDR3 loop: CASSSRTDSYEQYF. The CDR3, as DNA: TGTGCCAGCAGTTCCCGGACGGACTCCTACGAGCAGTACTTC.

The gene calls are TRBV4-1 and TRBJ1-1; no firm D call. V was shortened by 1 base and J by 4 bases, with 7 bases between the two germline ends. The V gene's germline CDR1 is MGHRA and CDR2 YSYEKL. The CDR3 runs to 13 residues. CDR3 DNA sequence: TGCGCCAGCAGCCAAGCAATGGGCACTGAAGCTTTCTTT. Protein: CASSQAMGTEAFF.

This clonotype was recorded many times. The V call is TRBV4-3, the J call TRBJ1-6, with D possibly being TRBD1 (5 bases). V was trimmed by 4 bases and J by 6 bases, leaving 7 bases between them. The CDR3 totals 13 residues. CDR1 is LGHNA, CDR2 YSLEER, per germline. The CDR3 protein is CASSLDSNSPLHF. The CDR3 DNA reads TGCGCCAGCAGCCTAGACAGTAATTCACCCCTCCACTTT.

This clonotype has at least ten counts. The chain has TRBV6-1 and TRBJ2-2; 10 bases align to TRBD1. The CDR3 spans 14 residues. The junction had 6 bases not matched to a gene; V was cut back by 8 bases and J by 6 bases. Germline V gives CDR1 MNHNS, CDR2 SASEGT. CDR3 amino acids: CASGGQGLAGELFF. DNA for the CDR3: TGTGCCAGCGGGGGACAGGGGCTGGCCGGGGAGCTGTTTTTT.

Concerning this clonotype: Just one base apart from a much larger clone, this may be a read error. The rearrangement joins TRBV6-5 to TRBJ1-4, with 9 bases that match TRBD1. In germline, CDR1 is MNHEY, CDR2 SVGAGI. CDR3 length: 14 amino acids. The CDR3 sequence is CASSLQGAKEKLFF. CDR3 coding DNA: TGTGCCAGCAGTTTACAGGGGGCTAAGGAAAAACTGTTTTTT.

The chain links TRBV4-2 to TRBJ2-1; D remains unclear. Germline CDR1 reads LGHNA; CDR2 reads YNFKEQ. V lost 4 bases and J lost 3, with 10 bases in between. The CDR3 totals 14 residues. The chain's CDR3 is CASSPGLLYNEQFF. The CDR3 DNA sequence: TGTGCCAGCAGCCCCGGGCTCCTCTACAATGAGCAGTTCTTC.

This clonotype came up many times. The gene calls are TRBV7-6 and TRBJ2-3; 10 bases align to TRBD1. Germline CDR1 is SGHVS and CDR2 is FNYEAQ. This CDR3 region has 14 residues. Trimming removed 4 bases from V and 6 bases from J; junction bases left unmatched: 4. The CDR3: CASSSGQGLDTQYF. The CDR3 bases are TGTGCCAGCAGCTCGGGACAGGGGCTCGATACGCAGTATTTT. The full variable domain, in which reference TRBV7-6 and TRBJ2-3 provide the parts outside the CDR3, is GAGVSQSPRYKVTKRGQDVALRCDPISGHVSLYWYRQALGQGPEFLTYFNYEAQQDKSGLPNDRFSAERPEGSISTLTIQRTEQRDSAMYRCASSSGQGLDTQYFGPGTRLTVL.

This chain connects TRBV6-5 to TRBJ2-1, with D perhaps matching TRBD2 (6 bases). V dropped 7 bases and J dropped 5 bases, with 24 bases sitting between them. Germline V lookup: CDR1 MNHEY, CDR2 SVGAGI. This CDR3 region has 17 residues. The chain's CDR3 is CASNPKERLAPDNEQFF. The CDR3 coding sequence is TGTGCCAGCAACCCGAAGGAGAGGCTAGCGCCGGACAATGAGCAGTTCTTC.

This clonotype occurred many times. V and J are TRBV9 and TRBJ2-2, with a tentative D call TRBD1 (6 bases). Germline V gene sequence: CDR1 SGDLS, CDR2 YYNGEE. This CDR3 has 14 residues. Trimming took off 3 bases at V and 4 bases at J, with 10 bases between the two ends. The CDR3 spells CASSDRGGTGELFF. The CDR3 DNA reads as TGTGCCAGCAGCGACCGAGGGGGCACCGGGGAGCTGTTTTTT.

This clonotype was observed a few times. This chain connects TRBV2 to TRBJ2-1; the D is unclear. Looked up from germline, CDR1 is SNHLY and CDR2 is FYNNEI. V lost 1 base to trimming and J lost 10 bases, with 14 bases between them. The length of the CDR3 is 14 residues. The CDR3 spells CASSEGAPRDEQFF. Written as DNA, the CDR3 is TGTGCCAGCAGTGAAGGGGCCCCCCGCGACGAGCAGTTCTTC. Together with reference TRBV2 and TRBJ2-1, the CDR3 gives the full variable domain: EPEVTQTPSHQVTQMGQEVILRCVPISNHLYFYWYRQILGQKVEFLVSFYNNEISEKSEIFDDQFSVERPDGSNFTLKIRSTKLEDSAMYFCASSEGAPRDEQFFGPGTRLTVL.

This clonotype was counted ten times or more. The chain recombines TRBV5-1 with TRBJ2-3; 8 nucleotides match TRBD2. Germline V gene sequence: CDR1 SGHRS, CDR2 YFSETQ. The CDR3 covers 16 residues. J lost 4 bases, V lost 4 bases, and 11 bases had no gene match. The CDR3 bases are TGCGCCAGCAGCCCCAGTATAGCGGGGTTCCCAGATACGCAGTATTTT. This sequence encodes CASSPSIAGFPDTQYF.

This clonotype has only a few counts. V is TRBV3-1 and J is TRBJ2-1; 7 nucleotides match TRBD1. This CDR3 region has 15 residues. Germline trimming cut 0 bases from V and 8 bases from J; bases unmatched to any gene: 7. CDR1 and CDR2 (germline): LGHDT, YNNKEL (reference sequence). CDR3 coding DNA: TGTGCCAGCAGCCAAGATTGGACAGGTGGAGATGAGCAGTTCTTC. Protein sequence: CASSQDWTGGDEQFF.